This TCR beta chain originates from a study of blood T cell repertoires in COVID-19. Background on the study: Acute-phase and convalescent COVID-19 samples originated in the United States, Italy and Spain. PBMCs, B-cell-depleted T cells, or T cells were the source of the cDNA or gDNA that made up the material.

Authors' processing steps: Reference gene primer amplification gave nucleated cell count estimates. Generated by immunoSEQ multiplex PCR, the TCRdb table keeps only in-frame clones and is missing some. V and J calls and clone size are those listed in that table; D and trimming were worked out from the DNA. The sample shows tens of thousands of clones, about 95% of them seen only once. The V and J ends lost 4 bases and 4 bases, in that order; junction bases with no gene match: 14. The length of the CDR3 is 17 residues. Germline CDR1 SGDLS, CDR2 YYNGEE. Source material: peripheral blood. This clonotype was obtained from a human donor with active COVID-19. The donor label of this sample is uncertain. The chain links TRBV9 to TRBJ2-3; 8 bases are a match to TRBD2. As DNA, the CDR3 is TGTGCCAGCAGCAAACTAAGCGGGGGCCTCGAGGCAGATACGCAGTATTTT. Translating gives CASSKLSGGLEADTQYF.